The present T cell receptor (beta chain) was sequenced within a study of shared clonotypes between healthy human individuals (TCRdb year 2020). Regarding the study in general: The cohort comprised a couple of women and three men aged 18 to 49 years. Between about 0.9 and 8.9 billion PBMCs per donor were obtained by leukapheresis. To increase sequencing depth and limit assay-specific biases, TCR repertoire library preparation and sequencing were carried out by different laboratories using diverse techniques. Blood TCR repertoires of about five healthy adults were deeply sequenced to estimate repertoire size and the extent of clonotype sharing between individuals.

Donors were healthy HIV-negative adults with no recently reported acute infections or vaccinations. Every donor was a Caucasian adult living in Nashville, Tennessee, USA. For unsorted samples, some 90 million PBMCs were counted and genomic DNA was extracted with the QIAamp DNA Blood Mini kit. After blood collection by leukapheresis, PBMCs were isolated using Ficoll-Histopaque density gradient centrifugation and then cryopreserved in the vapor phase of liquid nitrogen. The CDR3 spans 14 residues, from the cysteine through the phenylalanine. The DNA shown is the 42-base CDR3, in frame from base 1. The germline ends are 12 bases apart after V is trimmed by 6 bases and J by 0 bases. Per the germline V gene (reference sequence), LNHDA is the CDR1 and SQIVND is the CDR2. Comment on this clone: Its antigen is not yet known. The record has no base qualities; no much larger clone is one base away.

Paper-wide results and their limitations: Pairwise subsampling led to the expectation that sequencing depth would affect the degree of clonotype sharing among donors. Only blood was sampled, and tissue TCR repertoires likely differ from those in blood. The genetic and exposure-history diversity represented was limited by the small number of donors.

TCR CDR3 regions were amplified from genomic DNA by multiplex PCR using the deep immunoSEQ assay. Genomic DNA extracted from each cell subset was distributed evenly over all wells of several immunoSEQ 96-well plates, and each plate served as one replicate. Each replicate PCR for unsorted PBMC received roughly 290 ng genomic DNA, equal to tens of thousands of T cell genomes. Ten immunoSEQ deep assay plates were used to sequence unsorted PBMC genomic DNA. The purified libraries were quantified using a Qubit 3.0 fluorometer, sized with a Bioanalyzer 2100, and then quantified again using the KAPA Library Quantification kit. Each immunoSEQ 96-well plate was sequenced on its own single-read 150-cycle Illumina NextSeq 550 flow cell. The original methods were these. Because only junctional sequences without quality scores were contained in the immunoSEQ output, filtering matching that applied to full-length reads could not be performed. To assign V/J genes and CDR3, sequences were annotated using PyIR, a Python wrapper for IgBLAST v1.9, with IMGT germline references. Reads were filtered out if the reads had weak V/J assignments (E-value above 1e-6), no CDR3, stop codons, out-of-frame junctions, or ambiguous translated residues. A V3J clonotype was defined by an identical inferred V gene, J gene, and CDR3 amino acid sequence. To compute the percentage overlap between repertoires, the number of shared unique clonotypes was divided by the size of the smaller repertoire. Three approaches were used to assess repertoire richness: RTK rarefaction, the Chao1 estimator, and Recon v2.1 estimates of unobserved clonotypes. In its TCRdb copy, this immuneACCESS table keeps in-frame sequences only and misses some clones. Where compared with another copy, unresolved V genes explain less than half of these, and the others have no known cause. V and J calls and clone size are copied from that table; D and trimming were computed from the DNA. The sample table lists about 450,000 clones, roughly 83% of them with a count of one. About 13% of the sample is in the top ten clones.

The receptor was isolated from a woman aged 40 to 55 in good health. Some clones in this sample may be carry-over from other donors' samples. The chain is made from TRBV19 and TRBJ2-7; the D gene is possibly TRBD1, with 5 bases matching. The sample taken for sequencing was PBMCs. The CDR3 corresponds to CASRPRTSSYEQYF. The DNA is as follows: TGTGCCAGTAGGCCACGGACAAGCTCCTACGAGCAGTACTTC.